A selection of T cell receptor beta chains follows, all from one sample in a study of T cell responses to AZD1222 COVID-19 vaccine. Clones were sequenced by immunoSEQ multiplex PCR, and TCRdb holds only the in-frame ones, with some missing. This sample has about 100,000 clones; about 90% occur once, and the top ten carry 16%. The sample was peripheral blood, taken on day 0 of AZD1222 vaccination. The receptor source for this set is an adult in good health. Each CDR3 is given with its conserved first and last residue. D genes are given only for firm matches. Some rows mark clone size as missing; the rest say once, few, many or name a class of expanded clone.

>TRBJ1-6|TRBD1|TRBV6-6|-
CASTADRGSPLHF
TGTGCCAGCACCGCCGACAGGGGGTCACCCCTCCACTTT
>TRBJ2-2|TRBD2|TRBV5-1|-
CASSLSGRDTGELFF
TGCGCCAGCAGCCTGAGCGGGAGGGACACCGGGGAGCTGTTTTTT
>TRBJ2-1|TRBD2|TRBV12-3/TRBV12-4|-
CASSLKREGEQFF
TGTGCCAGCAGTTTAAAGAGGGAGGGTGAGCAGTTCTTC
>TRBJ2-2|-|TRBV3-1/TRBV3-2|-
CASSQEGTGELFF
TGTGCCAGCAGCCAAGAAGGGACCGGGGAGCTGTTTTTT
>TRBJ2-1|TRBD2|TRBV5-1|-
CASSLGLAGVFEQFF
TGCGCCAGCAGCTTGGGACTAGCGGGAGTGTTTGAGCAGTTCTTC
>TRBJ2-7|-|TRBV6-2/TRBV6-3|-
CASSYSLNGYEQYF
TGTGCCAGCAGTTACTCCTTGAACGGCTACGAGCAGTACTTC
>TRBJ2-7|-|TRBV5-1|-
CASSLGQGNTYEQYF
TGCGCCAGCAGCTTGGGGCAGGGGAACACCTACGAGCAGTACTTC
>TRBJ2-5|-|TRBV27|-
CASSSPGHETQYF
TGTGCCAGCAGCTCCCCAGGGCACGAGACCCAGTACTTC
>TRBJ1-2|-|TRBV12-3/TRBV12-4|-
CASSFIEGGYTF
TGTGCCAGCAGTTTTATTGAAGGTGGCTACACCTTC
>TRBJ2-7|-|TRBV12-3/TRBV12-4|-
CASSQRGYEQYF
TGTGCCAGCAGTCAAAGGGGCTACGAGCAGTACTTC
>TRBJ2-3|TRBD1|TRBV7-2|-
CASSRTDRGVVADTQYF
TGTGCCAGCAGCCGCACGGACAGGGGGGTAGTGGCAGATACGCAGTATTTT
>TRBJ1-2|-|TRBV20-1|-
CSASSGSYGYTF
TGCAGTGCTAGTAGCGGATCCTATGGCTACACCTTC
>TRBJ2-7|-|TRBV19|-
CASSIEGGRGHYEQYF
TGTGCCAGTAGTATAGAGGGGGGCAGAGGACACTACGAGCAGTACTTC
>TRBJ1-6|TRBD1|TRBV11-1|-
CASSRTGNNSPLHF
TGTGCCAGCAGCCGGACAGGGAATAATTCACCCCTCCACTTT
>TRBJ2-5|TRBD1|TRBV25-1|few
CASSEPTGNQETQYF
TGTGCCAGCAGTGAACCGACAGGGAACCAAGAGACCCAGTACTTC
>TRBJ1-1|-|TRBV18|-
CASSPGGWNTEAFF
TGTGCCAGCTCACCGGGGGGGTGGAACACTGAAGCTTTCTTT